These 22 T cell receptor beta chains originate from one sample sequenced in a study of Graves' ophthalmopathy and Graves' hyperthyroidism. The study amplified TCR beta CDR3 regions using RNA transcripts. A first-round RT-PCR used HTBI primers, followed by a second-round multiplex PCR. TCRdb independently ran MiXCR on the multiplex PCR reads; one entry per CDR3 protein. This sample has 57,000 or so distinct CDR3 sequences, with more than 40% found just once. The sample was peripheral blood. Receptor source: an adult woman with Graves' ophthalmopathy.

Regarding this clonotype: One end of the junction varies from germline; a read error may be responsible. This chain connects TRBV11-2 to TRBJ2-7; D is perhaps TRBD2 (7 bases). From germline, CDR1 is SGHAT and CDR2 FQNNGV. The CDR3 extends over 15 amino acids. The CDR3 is CASSATGGLMDERYF. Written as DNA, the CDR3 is TGTGCCAGCAGCGCCACCGGGGGGCTCATGGACGAGCGGTACTTC.

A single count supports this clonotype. The CDR3 DNA reads TGTGCCAGCAGATCTAGCGGGACCAATGAGCAGTTCTTC. Translation gives CASRSSGTNEQFF. The chain uses TRBV7-9 and TRBJ2-1; 9 nucleotides align to TRBD2. This CDR3 has 13 amino acids. The ends lost 6 bases at V and 6 bases at J; junction bases unmatched: 3. Germline V CDR1 and CDR2: SEHNR, FQNEAQ (reference sequence).

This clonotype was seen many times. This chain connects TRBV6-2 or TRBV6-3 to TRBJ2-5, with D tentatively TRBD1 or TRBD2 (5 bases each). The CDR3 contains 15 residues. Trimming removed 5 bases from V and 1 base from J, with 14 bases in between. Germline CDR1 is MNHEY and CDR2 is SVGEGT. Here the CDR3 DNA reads TGTGCCAGCAGTAGAGCTCCGGGACGCCAAGAGACCCAGTACTTC. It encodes CASSRAPGRQETQYF.

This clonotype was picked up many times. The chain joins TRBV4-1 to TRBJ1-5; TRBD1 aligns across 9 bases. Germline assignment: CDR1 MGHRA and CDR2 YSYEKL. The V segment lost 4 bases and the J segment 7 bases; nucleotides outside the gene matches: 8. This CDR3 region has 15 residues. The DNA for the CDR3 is TGCGCCAGCAGCCGGGGGACAGGGCCGGGCCAGCCCCAGCATTTT. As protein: CASSRGTGPGQPQHF.

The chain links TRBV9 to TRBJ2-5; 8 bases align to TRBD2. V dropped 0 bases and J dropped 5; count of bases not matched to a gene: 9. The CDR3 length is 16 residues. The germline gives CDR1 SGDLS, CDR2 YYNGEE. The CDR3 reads CASSVGAAGGLETQYF. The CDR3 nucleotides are TGTGCCAGCAGCGTAGGAGCGGCGGGAGGTTTGGAGACCCAGTACTTC. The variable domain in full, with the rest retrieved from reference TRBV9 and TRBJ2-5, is DSGVTQTPKHLITATGQRVTLRCSPRSGDLSVYWYQQSLDQGLQFLIQYYNGEERAKGNILERFSAQQFPDLHSELNLSSLELGDSALYFCASSVGAAGGLETQYFGPGTRLLVL.

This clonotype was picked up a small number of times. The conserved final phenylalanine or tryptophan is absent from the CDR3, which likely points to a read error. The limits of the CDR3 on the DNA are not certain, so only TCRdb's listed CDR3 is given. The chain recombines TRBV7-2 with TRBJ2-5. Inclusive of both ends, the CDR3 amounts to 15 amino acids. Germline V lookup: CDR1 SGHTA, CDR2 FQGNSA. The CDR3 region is CASSLKTVYQETQCC.

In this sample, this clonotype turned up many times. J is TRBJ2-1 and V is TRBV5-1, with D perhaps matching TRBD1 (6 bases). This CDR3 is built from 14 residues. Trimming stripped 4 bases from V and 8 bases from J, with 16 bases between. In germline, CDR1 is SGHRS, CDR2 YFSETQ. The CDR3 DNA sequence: TGCGCCAGCAGCCCTTTATCCAGGGGAGATGAGCAGTTCTTC. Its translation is CASSPLSRGDEQFF.

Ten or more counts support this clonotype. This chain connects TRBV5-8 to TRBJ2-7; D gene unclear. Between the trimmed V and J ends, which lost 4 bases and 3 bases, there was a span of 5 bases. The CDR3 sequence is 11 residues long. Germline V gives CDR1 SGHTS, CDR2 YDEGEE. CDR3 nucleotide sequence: TGTGCCAGCAGCCGCGTCTACGAGCAGTACTTC. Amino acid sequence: CASSRVYEQYF.

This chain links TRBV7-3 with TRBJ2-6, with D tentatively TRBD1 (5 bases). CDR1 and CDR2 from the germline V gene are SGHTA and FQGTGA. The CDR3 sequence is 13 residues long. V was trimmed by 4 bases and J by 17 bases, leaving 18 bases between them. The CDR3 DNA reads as TGTGCCAGCAGCTACCGAAGGGGTAAGGGCATGACTTTC. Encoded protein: CASSYRRGKGMTF.

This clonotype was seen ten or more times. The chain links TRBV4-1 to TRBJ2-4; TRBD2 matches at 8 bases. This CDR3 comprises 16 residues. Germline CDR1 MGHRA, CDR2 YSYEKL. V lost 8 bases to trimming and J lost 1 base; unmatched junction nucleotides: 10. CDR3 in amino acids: CASSPIAGPAKNIQYF. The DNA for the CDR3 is TGCGCCAGCTCCCCTATAGCGGGACCGGCCAAAAACATTCAGTACTTC.

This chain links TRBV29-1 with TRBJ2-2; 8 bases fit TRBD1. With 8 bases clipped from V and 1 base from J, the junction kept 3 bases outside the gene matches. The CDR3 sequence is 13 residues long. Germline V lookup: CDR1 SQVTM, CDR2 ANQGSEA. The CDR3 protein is CSTGTGNTGELFF. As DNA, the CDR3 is TGCAGCACCGGGACAGGGAACACCGGGGAGCTGTTTTTT.

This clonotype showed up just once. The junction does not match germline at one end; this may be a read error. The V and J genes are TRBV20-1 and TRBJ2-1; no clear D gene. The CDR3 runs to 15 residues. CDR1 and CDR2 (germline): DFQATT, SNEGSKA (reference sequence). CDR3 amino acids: CTASGVALRYNEQFF. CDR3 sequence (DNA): TGCACTGCTAGTGGAGTAGCCCTCCGCTACAATGAGCAGTTCTTC.

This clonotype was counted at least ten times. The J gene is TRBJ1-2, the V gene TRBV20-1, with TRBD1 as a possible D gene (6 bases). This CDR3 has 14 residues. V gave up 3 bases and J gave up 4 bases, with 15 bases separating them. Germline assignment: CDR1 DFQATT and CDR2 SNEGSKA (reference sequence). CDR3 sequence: CSARTGGMSYGYTF. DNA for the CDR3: TGCAGTGCTAGGACGGGGGGCATGAGCTATGGCTACACCTTC.

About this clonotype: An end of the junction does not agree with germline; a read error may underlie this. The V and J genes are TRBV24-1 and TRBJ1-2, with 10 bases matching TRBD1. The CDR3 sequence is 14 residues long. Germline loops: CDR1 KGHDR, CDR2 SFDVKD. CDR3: CATSETGQGYGCTF. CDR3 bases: TGTGCCACCAGTGAGACGGGACAGGGGTATGGCTGCACCTTC.

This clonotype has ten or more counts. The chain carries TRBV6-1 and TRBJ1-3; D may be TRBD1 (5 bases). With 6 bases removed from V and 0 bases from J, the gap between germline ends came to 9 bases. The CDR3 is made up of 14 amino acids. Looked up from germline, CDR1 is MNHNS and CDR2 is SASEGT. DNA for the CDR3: TGTGCCAGCAGCCGGGGCGGCTCTGGAAACACCATATATTTT. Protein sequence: CASSRGGSGNTIYF.

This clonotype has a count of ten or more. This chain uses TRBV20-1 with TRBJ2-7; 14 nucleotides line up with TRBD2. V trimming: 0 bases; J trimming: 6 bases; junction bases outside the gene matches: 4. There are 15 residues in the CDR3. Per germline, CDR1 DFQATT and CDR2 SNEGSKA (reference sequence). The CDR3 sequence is CSARDGTSGSSEQYF. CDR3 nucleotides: TGCAGTGCTAGAGACGGGACTAGCGGGAGTAGCGAGCAGTACTTC.

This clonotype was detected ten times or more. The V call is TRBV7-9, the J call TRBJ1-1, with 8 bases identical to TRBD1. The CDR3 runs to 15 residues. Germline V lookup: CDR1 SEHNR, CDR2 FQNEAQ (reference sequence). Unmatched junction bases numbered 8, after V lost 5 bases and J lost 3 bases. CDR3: CASSPPTGADTEAFF. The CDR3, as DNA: TGTGCCAGCAGCCCTCCGACAGGGGCGGACACTGAAGCTTTCTTT. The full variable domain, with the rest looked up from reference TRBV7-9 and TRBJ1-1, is DTGVSQNPRHKITKRGQNVTFRCDPISEHNRLYWYRQTLGQGPEFLTYFQNEAQLEKSRLLSDRFSAERPKGSFSTLEIQRTEQGDSAMYLCASSPPTGADTEAFFGQGTRLTVV.

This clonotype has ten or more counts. The chain's CDR3 is CSARGAGGLDEQYF. The CDR3, as DNA: TGCAGTGCTAGAGGCGCGGGAGGGCTCGACGAGCAGTACTTC. The chain carries TRBV20-1 and TRBJ2-7; 9 nucleotides align to TRBD2. V lost 1 base, J lost 5 bases, and 6 bases stayed unmatched. In germline, CDR1 is DFQATT, CDR2 SNEGSKA (reference sequence). This CDR3 has 14 amino acids.

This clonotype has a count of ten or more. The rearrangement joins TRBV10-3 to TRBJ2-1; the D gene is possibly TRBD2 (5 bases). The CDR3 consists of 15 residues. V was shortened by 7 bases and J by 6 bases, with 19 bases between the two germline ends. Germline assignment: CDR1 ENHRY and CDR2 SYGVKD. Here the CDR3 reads CAITPGSPTGNEQFF. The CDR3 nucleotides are TGTGCCATCACCCCGGGGTCCCCTACCGGCAATGAGCAGTTCTTC.

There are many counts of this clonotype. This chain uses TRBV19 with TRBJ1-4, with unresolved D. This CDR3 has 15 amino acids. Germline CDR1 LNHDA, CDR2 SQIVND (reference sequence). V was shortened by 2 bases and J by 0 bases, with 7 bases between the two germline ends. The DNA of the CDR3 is TGTGCCAGTAGTATAACGGACGCAACTAATGAAAAACTGTTTTTT. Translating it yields CASSITDATNEKLFF.

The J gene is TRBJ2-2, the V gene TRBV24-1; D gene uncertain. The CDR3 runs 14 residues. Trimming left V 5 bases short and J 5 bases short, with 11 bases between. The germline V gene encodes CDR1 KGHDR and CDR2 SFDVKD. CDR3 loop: CATSGAWDTGELFF. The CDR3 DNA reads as TGTGCCACCAGTGGGGCTTGGGATACCGGGGAGCTGTTTTTT.

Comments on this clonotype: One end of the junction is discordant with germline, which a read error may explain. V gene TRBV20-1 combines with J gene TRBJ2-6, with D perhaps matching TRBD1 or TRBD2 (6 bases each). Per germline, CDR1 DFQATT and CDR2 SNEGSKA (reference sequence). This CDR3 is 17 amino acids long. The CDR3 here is CSAETGHMNSGANGLTF. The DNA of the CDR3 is TGCAGTGCAGAAACGGGACATATGAACTCGGGGGCCAACGGCCTGACTTTC.